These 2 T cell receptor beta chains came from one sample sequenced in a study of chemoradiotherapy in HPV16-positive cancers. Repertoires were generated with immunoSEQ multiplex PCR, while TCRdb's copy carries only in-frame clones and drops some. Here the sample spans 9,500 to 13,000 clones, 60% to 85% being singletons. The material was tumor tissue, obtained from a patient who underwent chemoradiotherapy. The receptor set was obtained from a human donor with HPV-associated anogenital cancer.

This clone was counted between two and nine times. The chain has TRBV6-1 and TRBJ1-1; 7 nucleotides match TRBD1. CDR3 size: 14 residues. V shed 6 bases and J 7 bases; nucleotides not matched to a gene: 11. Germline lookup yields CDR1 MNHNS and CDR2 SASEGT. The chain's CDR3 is CASSGGRGLGEAFF. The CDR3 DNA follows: TGTGCCAGCAGCGGAGGGAGGGGGCTGGGTGAAGCTTTCTTT.

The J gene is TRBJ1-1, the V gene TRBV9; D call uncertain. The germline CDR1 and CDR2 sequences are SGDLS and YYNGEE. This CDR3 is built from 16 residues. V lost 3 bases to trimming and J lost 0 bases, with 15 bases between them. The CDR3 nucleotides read TGTGCCAGCAGCGGAGCGCCGCCTGGGATGAACACTGAAGCTTTCTTT. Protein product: CASSGAPPGMNTEAFF.